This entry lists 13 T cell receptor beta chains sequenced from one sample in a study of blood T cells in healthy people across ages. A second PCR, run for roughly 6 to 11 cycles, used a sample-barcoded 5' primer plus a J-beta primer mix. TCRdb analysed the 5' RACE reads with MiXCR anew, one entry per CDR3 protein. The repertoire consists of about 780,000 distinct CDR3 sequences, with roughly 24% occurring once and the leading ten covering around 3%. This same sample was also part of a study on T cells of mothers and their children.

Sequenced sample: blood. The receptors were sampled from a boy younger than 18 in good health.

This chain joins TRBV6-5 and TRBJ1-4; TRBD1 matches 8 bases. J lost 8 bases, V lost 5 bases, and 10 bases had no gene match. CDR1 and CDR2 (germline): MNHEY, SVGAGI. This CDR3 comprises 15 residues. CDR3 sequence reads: CASSPWTGRREKLFF. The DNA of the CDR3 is TGTGCCAGCAGTCCCTGGACAGGGCGAAGAGAAAAACTGTTTTTT.

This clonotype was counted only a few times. The CDR3 protein is CSARPGTGALEQYF. The CDR3 bases are TGCAGTGCTAGACCGGGGACGGGGGCCCTCGAGCAGTACTTC. The gene calls are TRBV20-1 and TRBJ2-7; D tentatively reads TRBD1 or TRBD2 (6 bases each). The CDR3 contains 14 residues. Trimming took 2 bases from V and 6 from J, leaving 17 bases between them. Germline CDR1 and CDR2: DFQATT and SNEGSKA (reference sequence).

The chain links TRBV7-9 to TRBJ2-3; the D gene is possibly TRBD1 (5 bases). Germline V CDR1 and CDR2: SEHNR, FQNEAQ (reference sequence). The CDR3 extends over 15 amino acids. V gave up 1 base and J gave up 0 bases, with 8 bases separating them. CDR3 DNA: TGTGCCAGCAGCTTAGAGGGGCATAGCACAGATACGCAGTATTTT. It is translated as CASSLEGHSTDTQYF.

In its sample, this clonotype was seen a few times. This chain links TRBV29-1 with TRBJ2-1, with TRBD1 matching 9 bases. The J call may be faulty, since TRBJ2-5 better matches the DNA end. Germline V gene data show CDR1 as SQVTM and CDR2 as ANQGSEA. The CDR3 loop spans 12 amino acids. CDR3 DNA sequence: TGCAGCGTTGTTAGGGACAGGGTTACCCAGTACTTC. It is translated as CSVVRDRVTQYF.

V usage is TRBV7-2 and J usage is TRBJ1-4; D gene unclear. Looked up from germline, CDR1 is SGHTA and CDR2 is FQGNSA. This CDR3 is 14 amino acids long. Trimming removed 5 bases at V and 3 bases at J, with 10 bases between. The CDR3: CASSVRDPNEKLFF. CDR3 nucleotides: TGTGCCAGCAGCGTCCGTGATCCTAATGAAAAACTGTTTTTT. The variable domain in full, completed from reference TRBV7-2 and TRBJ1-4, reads GAGVSQSPSNKVTEKGKDVELRCDPISGHTALYWYRQSLGQGLEFLIYFQGNSAPDKSGLPSDRFSAERTGGSVSTLTIQRTQQEDSAVYLCASSVRDPNEKLFFGSGTQLSVL.

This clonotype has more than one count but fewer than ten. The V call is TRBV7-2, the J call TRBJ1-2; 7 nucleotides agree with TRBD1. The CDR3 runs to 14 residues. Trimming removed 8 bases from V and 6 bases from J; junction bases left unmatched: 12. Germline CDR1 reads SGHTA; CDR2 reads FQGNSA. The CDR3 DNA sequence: TGTGCCAGCTCCACCGGGACAGCCAGGGATGGCTACACCTTC. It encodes CASSTGTARDGYTF.

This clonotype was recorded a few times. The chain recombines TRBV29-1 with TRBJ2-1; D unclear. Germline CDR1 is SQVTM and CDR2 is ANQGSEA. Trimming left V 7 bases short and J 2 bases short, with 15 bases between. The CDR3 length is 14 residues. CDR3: CSAPLDGTYNEQFF. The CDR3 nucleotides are TGCAGCGCCCCATTGGACGGTACCTACAATGAGCAGTTCTTC.

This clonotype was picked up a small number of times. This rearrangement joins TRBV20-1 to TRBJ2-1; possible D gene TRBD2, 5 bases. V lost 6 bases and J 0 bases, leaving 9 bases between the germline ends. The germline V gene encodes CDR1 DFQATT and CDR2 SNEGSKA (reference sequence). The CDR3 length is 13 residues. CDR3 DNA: TGCAGTGCCACCCTAGCCTCCTACAATGAGCAGTTCTTC. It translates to CSATLASYNEQFF.

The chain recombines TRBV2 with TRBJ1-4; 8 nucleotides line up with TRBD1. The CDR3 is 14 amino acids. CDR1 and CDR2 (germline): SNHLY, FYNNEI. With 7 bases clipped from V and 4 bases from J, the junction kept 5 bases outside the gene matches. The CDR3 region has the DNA TGTGCCAGCACTAGGACAGGGTATAATGAAAAACTGTTTTTT. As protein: CASTRTGYNEKLFF.

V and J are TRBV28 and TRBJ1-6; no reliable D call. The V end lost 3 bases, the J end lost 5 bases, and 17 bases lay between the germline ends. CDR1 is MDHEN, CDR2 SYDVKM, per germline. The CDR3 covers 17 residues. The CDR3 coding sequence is TGTGCCAGCAGTTTGAGGTCATGGGTAATGGATAATTCACCCCTCCACTTT. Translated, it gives CASSLRSWVMDNSPLHF.

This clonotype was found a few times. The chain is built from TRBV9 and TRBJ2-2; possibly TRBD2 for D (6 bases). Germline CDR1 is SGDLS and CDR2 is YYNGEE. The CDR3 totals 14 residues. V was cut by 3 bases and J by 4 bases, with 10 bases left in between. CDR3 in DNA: TGTGCCAGCAGCGCTAGCGTGAGCACCGGGGAGCTGTTTTTT. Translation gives CASSASVSTGELFF.

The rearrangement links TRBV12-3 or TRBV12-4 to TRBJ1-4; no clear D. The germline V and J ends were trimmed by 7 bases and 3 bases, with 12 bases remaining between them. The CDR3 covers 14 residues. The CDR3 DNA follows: TGTGCCAGCACGCCTGGGAGACCTAATGAAAAACTGTTTTTT. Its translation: CASTPGRPNEKLFF.

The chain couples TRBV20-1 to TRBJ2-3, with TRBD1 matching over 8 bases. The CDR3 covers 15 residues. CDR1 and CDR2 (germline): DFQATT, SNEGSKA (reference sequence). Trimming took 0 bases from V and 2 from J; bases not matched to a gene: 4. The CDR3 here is CSARDQDRATDTQYF. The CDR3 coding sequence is TGCAGTGCTAGAGATCAGGACAGGGCCACAGATACGCAGTATTTT.